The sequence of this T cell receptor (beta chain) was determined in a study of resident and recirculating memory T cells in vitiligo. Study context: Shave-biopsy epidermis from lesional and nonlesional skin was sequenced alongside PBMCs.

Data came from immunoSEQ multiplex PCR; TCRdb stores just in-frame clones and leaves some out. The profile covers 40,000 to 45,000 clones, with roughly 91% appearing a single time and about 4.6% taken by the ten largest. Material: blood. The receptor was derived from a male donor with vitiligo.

The CDR3 loop reads CASSTTSGGAWFTKNIQYF. The CDR3, as DNA: TGTGCCAGTAGTACCACTAGCGGGGGGGCCTGGTTCACCAAAAACATTCAGTACTTC. The chain uses TRBV19 and TRBJ2-4; 13 bases align to TRBD2. The CDR3 is 19 residues long. The germline V gene has CDR1 LNHDA and CDR2 SQIVND (reference sequence). The V and J ends lost 4 bases and 2 bases, in that order; junction bases with no gene match: 11.